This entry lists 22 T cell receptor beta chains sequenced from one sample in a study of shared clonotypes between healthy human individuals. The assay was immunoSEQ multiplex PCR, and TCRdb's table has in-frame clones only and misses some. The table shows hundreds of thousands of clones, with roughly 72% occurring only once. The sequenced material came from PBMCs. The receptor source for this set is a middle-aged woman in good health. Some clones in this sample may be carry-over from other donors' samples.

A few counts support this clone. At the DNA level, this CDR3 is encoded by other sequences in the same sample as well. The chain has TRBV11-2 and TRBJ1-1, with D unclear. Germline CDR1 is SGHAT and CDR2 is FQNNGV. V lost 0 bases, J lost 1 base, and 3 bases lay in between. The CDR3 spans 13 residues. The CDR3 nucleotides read TGTGCCAGCAGCTTAGAGAGGAACACTGAAGCTTTCTTT. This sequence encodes CASSLERNTEAFF.

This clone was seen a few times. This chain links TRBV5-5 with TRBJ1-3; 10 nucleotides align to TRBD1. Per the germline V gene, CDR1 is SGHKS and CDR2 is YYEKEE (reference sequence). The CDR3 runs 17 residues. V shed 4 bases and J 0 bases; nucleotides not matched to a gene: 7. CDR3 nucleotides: TGTGCCAGCAGCCCAGGGACAGGGGCGGTCTCTGGAAACACCATATATTTT. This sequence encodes CASSPGTGAVSGNTIYF.

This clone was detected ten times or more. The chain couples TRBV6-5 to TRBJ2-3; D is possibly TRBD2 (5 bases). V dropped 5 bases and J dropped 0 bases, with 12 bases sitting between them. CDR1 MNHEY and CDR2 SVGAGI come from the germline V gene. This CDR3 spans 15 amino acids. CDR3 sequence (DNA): TGTGCCAGCAGTCATGGACTGCAGAGCACAGATACGCAGTATTTT. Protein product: CASSHGLQSTDTQYF.

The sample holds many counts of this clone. CDR3 in DNA: TGTGCCACCAGCAGAGGGACAGGGGCGGGTGGCTACACCTTC. It codes for CATSRGTGAGGYTF. The chain joins TRBV15 to TRBJ1-2, with 9 bases identical to TRBD1. The CDR3 length is 14 residues. CDR1 is LNHNV and CDR2 is YYDKDF in the germline V gene (reference sequence). The trim removed 1 base at V and 7 bases at J, leaving 4 bases unmatched. Drawing the rest from reference TRBV15 and TRBJ1-2, the complete variable domain is DAMVIQNPRYQVTQFGKPVTLSCSQTLNHNVMYWYQQKSSQAPKLLFHYYDKDFNNEADTPDNFQSRRPNTSFCFLDIRSPGLGDTAMYLCATSRGTGAGGYTFGSGTRLTVV.

The CDR3 sequence: CASSVDGTAGADEKLFF. CDR3 nucleotide sequence: TGTGCCAGCAGCGTAGATGGGACAGCGGGAGCGGATGAAAAACTGTTTTTT. The genes are TRBV9 and TRBJ1-4; 7 bases map to TRBD1. Losses at the gene ends were 0 bases for V and 6 bases for J; bases not matched to a gene: 11. The length of the CDR3 is 17 residues. Looked up from germline, CDR1 is SGDLS and CDR2 is YYNGEE.

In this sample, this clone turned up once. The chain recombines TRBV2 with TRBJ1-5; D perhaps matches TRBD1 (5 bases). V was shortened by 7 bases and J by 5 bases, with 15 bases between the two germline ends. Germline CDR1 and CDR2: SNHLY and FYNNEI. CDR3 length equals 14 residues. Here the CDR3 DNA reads TGTGCCAGCACGGAAACAGGAGTCGATCAGCCCCAGCATTTT. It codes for CASTETGVDQPQHF.

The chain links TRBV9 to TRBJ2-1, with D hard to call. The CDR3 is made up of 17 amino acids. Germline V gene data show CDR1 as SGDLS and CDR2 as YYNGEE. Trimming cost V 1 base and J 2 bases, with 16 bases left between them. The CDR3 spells CASSVSALGATYNEQFF. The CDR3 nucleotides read TGTGCCAGCAGCGTATCGGCCCTGGGTGCCACCTACAATGAGCAGTTCTTC.

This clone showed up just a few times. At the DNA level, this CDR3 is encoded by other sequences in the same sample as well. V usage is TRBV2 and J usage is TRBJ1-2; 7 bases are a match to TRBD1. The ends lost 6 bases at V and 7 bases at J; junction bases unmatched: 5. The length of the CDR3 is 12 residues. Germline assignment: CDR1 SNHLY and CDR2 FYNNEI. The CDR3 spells CASSTGVGGYTF. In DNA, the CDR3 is TGTGCCAGCAGCACAGGGGTAGGTGGCTACACCTTC.

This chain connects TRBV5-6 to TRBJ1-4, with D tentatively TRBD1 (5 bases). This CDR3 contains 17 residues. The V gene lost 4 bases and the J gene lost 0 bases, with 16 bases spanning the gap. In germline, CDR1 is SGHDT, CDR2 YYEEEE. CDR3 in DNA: TGTGCCAGCAGCCTGCGACGGGACCTTGCAACTAATGAAAAACTGTTTTTT. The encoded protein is CASSLRRDLATNEKLFF.

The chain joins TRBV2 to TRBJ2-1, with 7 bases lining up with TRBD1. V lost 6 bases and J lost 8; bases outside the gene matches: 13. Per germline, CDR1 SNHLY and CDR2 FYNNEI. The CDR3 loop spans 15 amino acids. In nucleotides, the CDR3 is TGTGCCAGCAGGTTCCAGGGGGTTAGTGATGATGAGCAGTTCTTC. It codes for CASRFQGVSDDEQFF.

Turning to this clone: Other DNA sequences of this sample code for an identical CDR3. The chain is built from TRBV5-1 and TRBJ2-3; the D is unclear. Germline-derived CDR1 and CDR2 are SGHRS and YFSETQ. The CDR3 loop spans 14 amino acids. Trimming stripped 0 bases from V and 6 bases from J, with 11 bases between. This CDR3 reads CASSLEQFTDTQYF. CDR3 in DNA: TGCGCCAGCAGCTTGGAGCAATTCACGGATACGCAGTATTTT.

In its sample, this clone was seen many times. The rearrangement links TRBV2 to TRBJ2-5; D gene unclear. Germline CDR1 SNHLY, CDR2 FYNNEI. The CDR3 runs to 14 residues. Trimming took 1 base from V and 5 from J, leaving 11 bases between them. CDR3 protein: CASSEGTPRETQYF. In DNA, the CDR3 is TGTGCCAGCAGTGAAGGGACCCCGCGGGAGACCCAGTACTTC.

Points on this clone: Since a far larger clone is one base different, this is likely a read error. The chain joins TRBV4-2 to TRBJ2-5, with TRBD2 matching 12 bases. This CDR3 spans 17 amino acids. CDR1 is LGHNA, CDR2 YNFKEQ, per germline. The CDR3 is CACSQGTSGGTQETQYF. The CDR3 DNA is TGTGCCTGCAGCCAAGGAACTAGCGGGGGGACCCAAGAGACCCAGTACTTC.

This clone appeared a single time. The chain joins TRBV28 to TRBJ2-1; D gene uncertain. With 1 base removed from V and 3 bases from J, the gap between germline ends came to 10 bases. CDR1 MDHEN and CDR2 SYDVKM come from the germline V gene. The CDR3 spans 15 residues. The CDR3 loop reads CASSLLGGNYNEQFF. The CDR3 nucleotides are TGTGCCAGCAGTTTATTAGGTGGGAACTACAATGAGCAGTTCTTC.

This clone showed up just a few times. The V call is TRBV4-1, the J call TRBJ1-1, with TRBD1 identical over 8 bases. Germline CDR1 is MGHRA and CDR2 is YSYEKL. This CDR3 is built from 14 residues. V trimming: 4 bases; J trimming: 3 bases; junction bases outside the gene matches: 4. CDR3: CASSRRQGYTEAFF. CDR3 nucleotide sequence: TGCGCCAGCAGCCGACGACAGGGGTACACTGAAGCTTTCTTT.

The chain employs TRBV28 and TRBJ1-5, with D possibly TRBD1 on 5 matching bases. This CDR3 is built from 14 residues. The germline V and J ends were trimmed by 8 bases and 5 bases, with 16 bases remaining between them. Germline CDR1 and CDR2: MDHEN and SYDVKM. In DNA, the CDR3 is TGTGCCAGCGGGGGTTGGGGGGTTGATCAGCCCCAGCATTTT. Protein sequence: CASGGWGVDQPQHF.

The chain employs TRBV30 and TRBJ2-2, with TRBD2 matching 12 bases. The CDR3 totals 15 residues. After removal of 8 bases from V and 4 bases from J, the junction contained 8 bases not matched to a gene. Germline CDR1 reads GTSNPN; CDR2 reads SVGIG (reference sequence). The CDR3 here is CAGASGRARTGELFF. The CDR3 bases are TGTGCCGGGGCTAGCGGGAGGGCCCGCACCGGGGAGCTGTTTTTT.

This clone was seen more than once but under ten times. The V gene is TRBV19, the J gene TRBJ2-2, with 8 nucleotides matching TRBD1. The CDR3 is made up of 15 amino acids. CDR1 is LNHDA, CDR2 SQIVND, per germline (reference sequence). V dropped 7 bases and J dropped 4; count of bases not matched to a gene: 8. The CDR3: CASTLDRAGTGELFF. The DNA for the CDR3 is TGTGCCAGTACCTTGGACAGGGCGGGCACCGGGGAGCTGTTTTTT.

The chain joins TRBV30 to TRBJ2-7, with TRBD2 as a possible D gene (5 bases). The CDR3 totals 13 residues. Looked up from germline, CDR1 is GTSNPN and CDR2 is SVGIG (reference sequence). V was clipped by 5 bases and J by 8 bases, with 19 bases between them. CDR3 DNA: TGTGCCTGGCTACCCAGAGGGCATTACAAGCAGTACTTC. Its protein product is CAWLPRGHYKQYF.

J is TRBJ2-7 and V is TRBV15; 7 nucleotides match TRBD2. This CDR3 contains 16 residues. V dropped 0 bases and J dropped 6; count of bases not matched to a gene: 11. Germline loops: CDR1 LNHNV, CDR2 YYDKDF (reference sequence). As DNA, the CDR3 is TGTGCCACCAGCAGAGATGGTGGGGGAGGGCTCATCGAGCAGTACTTC. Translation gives CATSRDGGGGLIEQYF.

The CDR3 DNA follows: TGCAGCGCCACAGGCAGCAAAAATGAAAAACTGTTTTTT. This gives the protein CSATGSKNEKLFF. The J gene is TRBJ1-4, the V gene TRBV29-1, with D possibly being TRBD1 (5 bases). CDR3 length: 13 amino acids. From germline, CDR1 is SQVTM and CDR2 ANQGSEA. With 7 bases removed from V and 5 bases from J, the gap between germline ends came to 14 bases.

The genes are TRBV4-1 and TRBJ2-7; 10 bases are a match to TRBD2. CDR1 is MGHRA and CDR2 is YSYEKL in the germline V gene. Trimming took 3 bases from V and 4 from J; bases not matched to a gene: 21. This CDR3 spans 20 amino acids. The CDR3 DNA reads TGCGCCAGCAGCCACCGCCCCGACGTCTCCCTAGCGGGAGTGGGGTACGAGCAGTACTTC. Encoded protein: CASSHRPDVSLAGVGYEQYF.